One sample yielded the 21 T cell receptor beta chains listed below, sequenced in a study of blood T cell repertoires in COVID-19. Clones were read by immunoSEQ multiplex PCR, and TCRdb kept only the in-frame ones, dropping some. The sample carries around 200,000 clones, just under 80% recorded once. Sequenced input: peripheral blood. The source is a woman aged 80 or older with active or convalescent COVID-19.

V and J are TRBV19 and TRBJ1-4; 7 bases fit TRBD1. Germline V lookup: CDR1 LNHDA, CDR2 SQIVND (reference sequence). The CDR3 is 14 residues long. Trimming removed 3 bases from V and 6 bases from J; junction bases left unmatched: 4. The CDR3: CASSIRGAYEKLFF. As DNA, the CDR3 is TGTGCCAGTAGTATCAGGGGGGCGTATGAAAAACTGTTTTTT. Full variable domain (remainder filled in from reference TRBV19 and TRBJ1-4): DGGITQSPKYLFRKEGQNVTLSCEQNLNHDAMYWYRQDPGQGLRLIYYSQIVNDFQKGDIAEGYSVSREKKESFPLTVTSAQKNPTAFYLCASSIRGAYEKLFFGSGTQLSVL.

The gene calls are TRBV11-2 and TRBJ1-2; 8 positions agree with TRBD1. V lost 5 bases and J lost 0; bases outside the gene matches: 11. Germline CDR1 reads SGHAT; CDR2 reads FQNNGV. The CDR3 runs to 17 residues. The CDR3 loop is CASSRFIWTGTNYGYTF. CDR3 in DNA: TGTGCCAGCAGCCGATTCATATGGACAGGGACTAACTATGGCTACACCTTC.

The rearrangement joins TRBV27 to TRBJ2-3; 7 bases fit TRBD1. Germline CDR1 MNHEY, CDR2 SMNVEV (reference sequence). The length of the CDR3 is 16 residues. V lost 3 bases and J lost 0; bases outside the gene matches: 6. CDR3 DNA: TGTGCCAGCAGTTTTCTCAAGGGGGCTAGCACAGATACGCAGTATTTT. Its protein is CASSFLKGASTDTQYF.

The J gene is TRBJ2-1, the V gene TRBV20-1; 11 bases agree with TRBD2. Unmatched junction bases numbered 9, after V lost 4 bases and J lost 10 bases. Germline V CDR1 and CDR2: DFQATT, SNEGSKA (reference sequence). The CDR3 covers 14 residues. CDR3 nucleotide sequence: TGCAGTGCTATTGATAGCGGGGGGGCTCGGGAGCAGTTCTTC. Protein sequence: CSAIDSGGAREQFF.

The V and J genes are TRBV12-3 or TRBV12-4 and TRBJ2-5; D perhaps matches TRBD2 (7 bases). This CDR3 contains 13 residues. Between the trimmed V and J ends, which lost 2 bases and 5 bases, there was a span of 9 bases. CDR3: CASSLRGAETQYF. The CDR3 bases are TGTGCCAGCAGTTTACGGGGGGCCGAGACCCAGTACTTC.

The rearrangement links TRBV28 to TRBJ1-2; 8 nucleotides agree with TRBD1. The CDR3 is made up of 17 amino acids. The trim removed 4 bases at V and 4 bases at J, leaving 14 bases unmatched. CDR1 MDHEN and CDR2 SYDVKM come from the germline V gene. This CDR3 is CASSSPRGRTPVYGYTF. The CDR3 DNA reads TGTGCCAGCAGTTCCCCCAGGGGGCGAACCCCCGTCTATGGCTACACCTTC.

This clone was seen a handful of times. The chain carries TRBV11-2 and TRBJ1-6; D is unresolved. CDR1 is SGHAT, CDR2 FQNNGV, per germline. CDR3 size: 13 residues. V was trimmed by 3 bases and J by 7 bases, leaving 7 bases between them. The DNA for the CDR3 is TGTGCCAGCAGCTTGGAGCCCAATTCACCCCTCCACTTT. It encodes CASSLEPNSPLHF. The whole variable domain, filled in from reference TRBV11-2 and TRBJ1-6, reads EAGVAQSPRYKIIEKRQSVAFWCNPISGHATLYWYQQILGQGPKLLIQFQNNGVVDDSQLPKDRFSAERLKGVDSTLKIQPAKLEDSAVYLCASSLEPNSPLHFGNGTRLTVT.

The V gene is TRBV20-1, the J gene TRBJ1-1; D uncertain. The V end lost 3 bases, the J end lost 5 bases, and 16 bases lay between the germline ends. The germline V gene has CDR1 DFQATT and CDR2 SNEGSKA (reference sequence). The CDR3 covers 14 residues. The CDR3 loop is CSASPVAGGTEAFF. The CDR3 nucleotides read TGCAGTGCTAGTCCTGTTGCGGGTGGGACTGAAGCTTTCTTT.

This clone was detected only once. V and J are TRBV20-1 and TRBJ1-2; D gene uncertain. Trimming took 3 bases from V and 6 from J, leaving 11 bases between them. The CDR3 is 12 amino acids. Per germline, CDR1 DFQATT and CDR2 SNEGSKA (reference sequence). CDR3 residues: CSASHGVNGYTF. The CDR3 DNA reads as TGCAGTGCTAGTCACGGGGTTAATGGCTACACCTTC.

Only a few counts were recorded for this clone. The same CDR3 arises from other DNA sequences in this sample as well. The rearrangement uses TRBV27 and TRBJ1-2; D is ambiguous. CDR3 size: 12 residues. Germline V gene sequence: CDR1 MNHEY, CDR2 SMNVEV (reference sequence). V was trimmed by 2 bases and J by 4 bases, leaving 5 bases between them. The CDR3 region is CASSLAGYGYTF. The CDR3 DNA reads TGTGCCAGCAGTTTAGCCGGCTATGGCTACACCTTC.

This chain connects TRBV25-1 to TRBJ2-1; no clear D gene. V was trimmed by 2 bases and J by 6 bases, leaving 11 bases between them. CDR1 MGHDK and CDR2 SYGVNS come from the germline V gene. CDR3 length equals 14 residues. DNA for the CDR3: TGTGCCAGCAGTGAACCCCACGAGGTCAATGAGCAGTTCTTC. Its protein product is CASSEPHEVNEQFF. Drawing the rest from reference TRBV25-1 and TRBJ2-1, the complete variable domain is EADIYQTPRYLVIGTGKKITLECSQTMGHDKMYWYQQDPGMELHLIHYSYGVNSTEKGDLSSESTVSRIRTEHFPLTLESARPSHTSQYLCASSEPHEVNEQFFGPGTRLTVL.

The rearrangement joins TRBV7-9 to TRBJ1-1, with D possibly TRBD1 on 5 matching bases. V lost 3 bases, J lost 11 bases, and 19 bases lay in between. The CDR3 loop spans 14 amino acids. Germline loops: CDR1 SEHNR, CDR2 FQNEAQ (reference sequence). CDR3 coding DNA: TGTGCCAGCAGCTTGGACACAAGTCCGGGTGAGGCTTTCTTT. It codes for CASSLDTSPGEAFF.

V usage is TRBV11-2 and J usage is TRBJ1-6, with 9 bases fitting TRBD1. Unmatched junction bases numbered 7, after V lost 5 bases and J lost 2 bases. The CDR3 has 17 amino acids. Germline V gene sequence: CDR1 SGHAT, CDR2 FQNNGV. CDR3 in amino acids: CASSPLQGAPYNSPLHF. CDR3 DNA sequence: TGTGCCAGCAGCCCATTACAGGGGGCCCCCTATAATTCACCCCTCCACTTT.

This clone was detected a few times. This chain connects TRBV7-9 to TRBJ1-1, with 9 bases matching TRBD1. The CDR3 loop spans 13 amino acids. Germline CDR1 reads SEHNR; CDR2 reads FQNEAQ (reference sequence). V shed 1 base and J 6 bases; nucleotides not matched to a gene: 0. This CDR3 reads CASSLGQGAEAFF. CDR3 DNA: TGTGCCAGCAGCTTAGGACAGGGGGCTGAAGCTTTCTTT.

Concerning this clone itself: The junction and the germline gene differ at one end; a read error may be behind it. As DNA, the CDR3 is TGTGCCAGCAGGTTATTCCTGACAGGCCCCAACTATGGCTACACCTTC. It is translated as CASRLFLTGPNYGYTF. V is TRBV28 and J is TRBJ1-2, with a possible D match to TRBD1 (6 bases). This CDR3 has 16 amino acids. Germline CDR1 reads MDHEN; CDR2 reads SYDVKM.

The chain has TRBV28 and TRBJ1-3, with D unclear. CDR3 size: 16 residues. With 4 bases removed from V and 0 bases from J, the gap between germline ends came to 13 bases. CDR1 and CDR2 from the germline V gene are MDHEN and SYDVKM. The CDR3 DNA sequence: TGTGCCAGCAGTTCCAGAGGACTCAGCTCTGGAAACACCATATATTTT. Protein sequence: CASSSRGLSSGNTIYF.

V is TRBV18 and J is TRBJ2-5; D is perhaps TRBD2 (6 bases). V was cut by 7 bases and J by 1 base, with 10 bases left in between. Germline CDR1 KGHSH, CDR2 LQKENI. The CDR3 totals 13 residues. In nucleotides, the CDR3 is TGTGCCAGCTTACCGGGACTCCAAGAGACCCAGTACTTC. Protein sequence: CASLPGLQETQYF.

This chain links TRBV9 with TRBJ2-5; tentative D call: TRBD1 (6 bases). V was clipped by 4 bases and J by 3 bases, with 10 bases between them. CDR3 length: 13 amino acids. CDR1 and CDR2 from the germline V gene are SGDLS and YYNGEE. The DNA of the CDR3 is TGTGCCAGCAGCACCCGGACAGAAGAGACCCAGTACTTC. Translation gives CASSTRTEETQYF.

The CDR3 nucleotides read TGTGCCAGCAGTTGGACAGGGGGCGCGAATCAGCCCCAGCATTTT. This sequence encodes CASSWTGGANQPQHF. V gene TRBV6-2 or TRBV6-3 combines with J gene TRBJ1-5, with 11 bases matching TRBD1. Germline CDR1 is MNHEY and CDR2 is SVGEGT. The V gene end was trimmed by 4 bases and the J gene end by 4 bases; junction bases not matched to a gene: 3. The CDR3 has 15 residues.

The chain couples TRBV6-5 to TRBJ2-7; D unclear. The germline V and J ends were trimmed by 0 bases and 2 bases, with 11 bases remaining between them. This CDR3 spans 15 amino acids. CDR1 is MNHEY, CDR2 SVGAGI, per germline. The CDR3 spells CASSYSPISAYEQYF. CDR3 sequence (DNA): TGTGCCAGCAGTTACTCGCCCATATCAGCCTACGAGCAGTACTTC.

The V gene is TRBV4-1, the J gene TRBJ1-2; no clear D gene. The length of the CDR3 is 14 residues. The V end was cut by 4 bases, the J end by 4 bases, with 13 bases between. In germline, CDR1 is MGHRA, CDR2 YSYEKL. DNA for the CDR3: TGCGCCAGCAGCCCTGGACTATTGTCCTATGGCTACACCTTC. This translates into CASSPGLLSYGYTF.